This T cell receptor (beta chain) comes out of a study of blood T cell repertoires in COVID-19. This table comes from immunoSEQ multiplex PCR, and its TCRdb copy is limited to in-frame clones, with some not included. The sample lists around 260,000 clones; about 85% were seen once. The sequencing sample was made of peripheral blood. The TCR sequence derives from a human donor with COVID-19, enrolled during active disease. The donor label of this sample is uncertain.

For the CDR3, the DNA is TGTGCCAGCAGCCAAGAGGCCGCCTATAATTCACCCCTCCACTTT. Translated, it gives CASSQEAAYNSPLHF. This sequence joins TRBV14 and TRBJ1-6, with D unresolved. V lost 0 bases and J 2 bases, leaving 5 bases between the germline ends. The CDR3 length is 15 residues. CDR1 is SGHDN, CDR2 FVKESK, per germline.